This T cell receptor beta chain emerged from a study of blood T cells in healthy people across ages. Turning to the study itself: Template switching captured about one barcoded beta molecule per two T cells.

CDR3 length equals 20 residues. V was pared by 6 bases and J by 0 bases, with 27 bases between. Peripheral blood, approximately 10 milliliters per donor, was collected. Through a sample-barcoded 5' primer and a J-beta primer mix, a second PCR was run for roughly 6 to 12 cycles. TCRdb re-analysed the 5' RACE reads in MiXCR, keeping a single row per CDR3 protein. The sample lists nearly 1 million distinct CDR3 sequences, roughly 51% seen once, with about a fifth in the top ten. The TCR was taken from a woman aged 55-75 years in good health. Sequenced: blood. V and J are TRBV12-3 or TRBV12-4 and TRBJ1-3; D is uncertain. CDR3: CASSQLFRFAPKRSGNTIYF. The CDR3 nucleotides read TGTGCCAGCAGCCAGTTGTTCCGTTTCGCACCCAAGCGCTCTGGAAACACCATATATTTT.